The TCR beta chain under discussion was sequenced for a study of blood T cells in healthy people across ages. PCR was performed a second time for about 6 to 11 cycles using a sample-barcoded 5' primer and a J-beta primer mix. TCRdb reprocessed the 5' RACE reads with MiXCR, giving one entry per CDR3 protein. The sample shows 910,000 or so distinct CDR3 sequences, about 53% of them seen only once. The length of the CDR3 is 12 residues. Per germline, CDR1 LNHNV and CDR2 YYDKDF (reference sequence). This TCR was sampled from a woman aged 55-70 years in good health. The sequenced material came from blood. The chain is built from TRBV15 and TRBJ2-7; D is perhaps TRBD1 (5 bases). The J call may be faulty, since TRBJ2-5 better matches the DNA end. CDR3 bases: TGTGCCACCAGCACAAAGGGGGAGACCCAGTACTTC. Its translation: CATSTKGETQYF.